These 23 T cell receptor beta chains were sequenced from one sample in a study of blood T cell repertoires in COVID-19. Generated by immunoSEQ multiplex PCR, the TCRdb table keeps only in-frame clones and is missing some. The data contain roughly 520,000 clones, over 75% of them seen just once; the ten biggest clones take up approximately 1.8%. Sample: PBMCs or T cells enriched from blood (not recorded which). These receptors originate from a woman in her 40s who had recovered from COVID-19.

This clone was counted a few times. The chain has TRBV30 and TRBJ1-2; D remains unclear. The CDR3 sequence is 13 residues long. Deletions cut 1 base from V and 3 bases from J, with 9 bases between. Germline V gene lookup returns CDR1 GTSNPN and CDR2 SVGIG (reference sequence). The CDR3 DNA is TGTGCCTGGAGTGAGGCGGGAGACTATGGCTACACCTTC. This gives the protein CAWSEAGDYGYTF.

This clone was recorded only once. The J gene is TRBJ2-2, the V gene TRBV18, with 12 bases lining up with TRBD2. J was trimmed by 3 bases and V by 5 bases; bases with no gene match: 4. CDR1 is KGHSH and CDR2 is LQKENI in the germline V gene. The CDR3 totals 16 residues. CDR3 DNA: TGTGCCAGCTCAGGCGGACTAGCGGGGTACACCGGGGAGCTGTTTTTT. Protein sequence: CASSGGLAGYTGELFF. The full variable domain, completed using reference TRBV18 and TRBJ2-2, is NAGVMQNPRHLVRRRGQEARLRCSPMKGHSHVYWYRQLPEEGLKFMVYLQKENIIDESGMPKERFSAEFPKEGPSILRIQQVVRGDSAAYFCASSGGLAGYTGELFFGEGSRLTVL.

About this clone: This sample also contains other DNA sequences that code for the same CDR3. This chain connects TRBV19 to TRBJ1-3; no definite D call. With 3 bases removed from V and 0 bases from J, the gap between germline ends came to 6 bases. The CDR3 has 14 residues. Germline-derived CDR1 and CDR2 are LNHDA and SQIVND (reference sequence). The CDR3 nucleotides read TGTGCCAGTAGTATTGGCGGCTCTGGAAACACCATATATTTT. It yields the protein CASSIGGSGNTIYF. The whole variable domain, remainder taken from reference TRBV19 and TRBJ1-3, is DGGITQSPKYLFRKEGQNVTLSCEQNLNHDAMYWYRQDPGQGLRLIYYSQIVNDFQKGDIAEGYSVSREKKESFPLTVTSAQKNPTAFYLCASSIGGSGNTIYFGEGSWLTVV.

The chain recombines TRBV5-6 with TRBJ2-7; D may be TRBD1 (6 bases). There are 14 residues in the CDR3. Trimming shortened V by 0 bases and J by 9 bases, and 16 bases separated the two germline ends. Germline assignment: CDR1 SGHDT and CDR2 YYEEEE. CDR3 region: CASSLGRTVAPQYF. The CDR3 bases are TGTGCCAGCAGCTTGGGGCGGACAGTGGCTCCGCAGTACTTC.

Only one count was recorded for this clone. The chain couples TRBV29-1 to TRBJ2-7, with 7 nucleotides matching TRBD1. Germline loops: CDR1 SQVTM, CDR2 ANQGSEA. V shed 7 bases and J 3 bases; nucleotides not matched to a gene: 6. This CDR3 contains 12 residues. CDR3 in DNA: TGCAGCGCAGCAGGGGGTAGCTACGAGCAGTACTTC. Protein: CSAAGGSYEQYF.

The V gene is TRBV18, the J gene TRBJ2-1; 10 bases agree with TRBD2. CDR1 and CDR2 from the germline V gene are KGHSH and LQKENI. V lost 3 bases, J lost 9 bases, and 5 bases stayed unmatched. The CDR3 extends over 14 amino acids. CDR3 coding DNA: TGTGCCAGCTCACCGAGCGGGAGGGGGGGTGAGCAGTTCTTC. It specifies CASSPSGRGGEQFF.

This clone was seen only a few times. This sequence joins TRBV6-1 and TRBJ1-2; a possible D gene is TRBD1 (6 bases). V lost 1 base and J lost 7, with 10 bases in between. From germline, CDR1 is MNHNS and CDR2 SASEGT. This CDR3 spans 13 amino acids. The CDR3 DNA reads as TGTGCCAGCAGTGAAGATGGGGACATTGGCTACACCTTC. Its translation is CASSEDGDIGYTF.

The chain uses TRBV4-1 and TRBJ2-7; TRBD2 matches at 12 bases. The junction had 8 bases not matched to a gene; V was cut back by 0 bases and J by 5 bases. This CDR3 comprises 17 residues. Germline V gene data show CDR1 as MGHRA and CDR2 as YSYEKL. CDR3 loop: CASSQDWSRLAGDEQYF. CDR3 nucleotide sequence: TGCGCCAGCAGCCAAGATTGGTCCAGACTAGCGGGAGACGAGCAGTACTTC.

This chain uses TRBV15 with TRBJ1-2, with D perhaps TRBD1 (6 bases). Trimming removed 4 bases at V and 3 bases at J, with 12 bases between. This CDR3 has 14 residues. CDR1 and CDR2 from the germline V gene are LNHNV and YYDKDF (reference sequence). The CDR3 protein is CATSKTRGHYGYTF. CDR3 DNA: TGTGCCACCAGCAAGACCAGGGGTCACTATGGCTACACCTTC.

The V gene is TRBV7-2, the J gene TRBJ2-1, with 7 bases lining up with TRBD2. Germline CDR1 SGHTA, CDR2 FQGNSA. V was pared by 3 bases and J by 6 bases, with 5 bases of the junction left unmatched. This CDR3 spans 14 amino acids. The DNA for the CDR3 is TGTGCCAGCAGCTTGGGGGGGGACCCCAATGAGCAGTTCTTC. Protein: CASSLGGDPNEQFF.

CDR3 in DNA: TGTGCCAGTAGCACAGGATCGTACGAGCAGTACTTC. It specifies CASSTGSYEQYF. The chain combines TRBV19 with TRBJ2-7, with a tentative D call TRBD1 (5 bases). V lost 6 bases to trimming and J lost 4 bases, with 10 bases between them. This CDR3 spans 12 amino acids. From germline, CDR1 is LNHDA and CDR2 SQIVND (reference sequence).

V is TRBV7-2 and J is TRBJ2-7; 10 nucleotides match TRBD2. The CDR3 totals 15 residues. The trim removed 1 base at V and 5 bases at J, leaving 5 bases unmatched. In germline, CDR1 is SGHTA, CDR2 FQGNSA. Here the CDR3 DNA reads TGTGCCAGCAGCTTAGGAGTTCTAGCGGGAGACGAGCAGTACTTC. It translates to CASSLGVLAGDEQYF. The whole variable domain, filled in from reference TRBV7-2 and TRBJ2-7, reads GAGVSQSPSNKVTEKGKDVELRCDPISGHTALYWYRQSLGQGLEFLIYFQGNSAPDKSGLPSDRFSAERTGGSVSTLTIQRTQQEDSAVYLCASSLGVLAGDEQYFGPGTRLTVT.

This clone occurred once. V gene TRBV2 combines with J gene TRBJ1-3; TRBD1 matches 7 bases. Germline V gene lookup returns CDR1 SNHLY and CDR2 FYNNEI. The CDR3 runs to 15 residues. J gave up 4 bases and V 7 bases, and 10 bases lay outside the gene matches. The CDR3 bases are TGTGCCAGCATATCCCTACAGGGGTTGGGAAACACCATATATTTT. It encodes CASISLQGLGNTIYF.

This chain uses TRBV18 with TRBJ1-1, with D tentatively TRBD1 (6 bases). The CDR3 is made up of 14 amino acids. Germline CDR1 is KGHSH and CDR2 is LQKENI. Trimming pared 3 bases from V and 5 bases from J, leaving 13 bases between. The CDR3 region is CASSPNQDSTEAFF. DNA of the CDR3: TGTGCCAGCTCACCTAATCAGGACAGTACTGAAGCTTTCTTT.

This chain links TRBV7-2 with TRBJ1-1; D remains unclear. Germline V gives CDR1 SGHTA, CDR2 FQGNSA. This CDR3 comprises 16 residues. Between the trimmed V and J ends, which lost 0 bases and 1 base, there was a span of 12 bases. Here the CDR3 reads CASSLAPNIRNTEAFF. CDR3 coding DNA: TGTGCCAGCAGCTTAGCGCCGAACATACGGAACACTGAAGCTTTCTTT.

V is TRBV18 and J is TRBJ2-7; weak D call: TRBD2 (6 bases). The germline V gene has CDR1 KGHSH and CDR2 LQKENI. V dropped 3 bases and J dropped 0 bases, with 12 bases sitting between them. The CDR3 sequence is 15 residues long. Here the CDR3 DNA reads TGTGCCAGCTCACCTTCGGCGGGACTCTCCTACGAGCAGTACTTC. This translates into CASSPSAGLSYEQYF.

This clone was counted a single time. CDR3 sequence: CASAWDRGNTEAFF. The CDR3 region has the DNA TGTGCCAGCGCCTGGGACAGGGGAAACACTGAAGCTTTCTTT. The V and J genes are TRBV11-2 and TRBJ1-1, with 10 bases matching TRBD1. CDR1 is SGHAT and CDR2 is FQNNGV in the germline V gene. Losses at the gene ends were 8 bases for V and 2 bases for J; bases not matched to a gene: 5. CDR3 length: 14 residues.

This chain links TRBV2 with TRBJ2-3; 9 bases fit TRBD2. CDR3 size: 15 residues. Looked up from germline, CDR1 is SNHLY and CDR2 is FYNNEI. The ends lost 3 bases at V and 5 bases at J; junction bases unmatched: 6. CDR3 DNA: TGTGCCAGCAGTGAGGGGCGGGAGGGCGAAGATACGCAGTATTTT. Amino acid sequence: CASSEGREGEDTQYF.

The chain recombines TRBV11-2 with TRBJ2-5; 7 bases fit TRBD2. Per germline, CDR1 SGHAT and CDR2 FQNNGV. V lost 5 bases to trimming and J lost 5 bases; unmatched junction nucleotides: 8. The CDR3 has 14 amino acids. This CDR3 reads CASSESGGWETQYF. DNA for the CDR3: TGTGCCAGCAGCGAATCGGGAGGTTGGGAGACCCAGTACTTC. The full variable domain, its missing parts supplied by reference TRBV11-2 and TRBJ2-5, is EAGVAQSPRYKIIEKRQSVAFWCNPISGHATLYWYQQILGQGPKLLIQFQNNGVVDDSQLPKDRFSAERLKGVDSTLKIQPAKLEDSAVYLCASSESGGWETQYFGPGTRLLVL.

The chain carries TRBV7-2 and TRBJ1-1; D might be TRBD1 (5 bases). V lost 1 base to trimming and J lost 0 bases, with 9 bases between them. CDR3 length: 15 amino acids. Germline CDR1 and CDR2: SGHTA and FQGNSA. The CDR3 loop is CASSLGGPMNTEAFF. In nucleotides, the CDR3 is TGTGCCAGCAGCTTAGGGGGCCCGATGAACACTGAAGCTTTCTTT.

Note on this clone: The junction differs from germline at one of its ends, possibly a read error. This sequence joins TRBV7-7 and TRBJ1-4, with TRBD1 matching over 7 bases. Germline CDR1 reads SSHAT; CDR2 reads FNYEAQ (reference sequence). The CDR3 covers 20 residues. Written as DNA, the CDR3 is TGTGCTAGCAGCTTAGTAGGGACAGCAGCCTGTGGTAAGGATAATGAAAAACTGTTTTTT. This translates into CASSLVGTAACGKDNEKLFF.

With regard to this clone: Other DNA sequences from this sample encode an identical CDR3 as well. J is TRBJ2-5 and V is TRBV6-5; TRBD2 matches at 7 bases. Germline trimming cut 0 bases from V and 5 bases from J; bases unmatched to any gene: 3. The CDR3 is made up of 14 amino acids. Germline CDR1 reads MNHEY; CDR2 reads SVGAGI. The CDR3 bases are TGTGCCAGCAGTTACTCCGGACTAGGGGAGACCCAGTACTTC. It codes for CASSYSGLGETQYF.

The chain links TRBV4-1 to TRBJ1-4; tentatively, D is TRBD1 (5 bases). This CDR3 has 20 amino acids. Germline lookup yields CDR1 MGHRA and CDR2 YSYEKL. Trimming cost V 1 base and J 0 bases, with 21 bases left between them. The CDR3 region is CASSQGLGGIRGATNEKLFF. CDR3 nucleotide sequence: TGCGCCAGCAGCCAAGGGCTCGGGGGAATTAGGGGTGCAACTAATGAAAAACTGTTTTTT.